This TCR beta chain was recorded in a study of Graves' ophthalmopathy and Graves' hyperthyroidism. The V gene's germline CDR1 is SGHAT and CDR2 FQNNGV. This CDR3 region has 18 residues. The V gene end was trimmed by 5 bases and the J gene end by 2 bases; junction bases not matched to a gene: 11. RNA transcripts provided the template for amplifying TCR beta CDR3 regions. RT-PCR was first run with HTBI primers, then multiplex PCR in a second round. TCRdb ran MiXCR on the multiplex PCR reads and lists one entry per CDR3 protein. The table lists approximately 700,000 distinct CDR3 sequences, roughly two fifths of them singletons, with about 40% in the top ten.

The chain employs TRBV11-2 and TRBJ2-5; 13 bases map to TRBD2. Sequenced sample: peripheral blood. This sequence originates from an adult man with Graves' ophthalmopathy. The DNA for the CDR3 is TGTGCCAGCAGCACTAGACTAGCGGGAGGCGTGAAGCAAGAGACCCAGTACTTC. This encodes CASSTRLAGGVKQETQYF.